This T cell receptor (beta chain) derives from a study of Ad26.COV2.S vaccination and SARS-CoV-2 variants. Libraries were prepared by immunoSEQ multiplex PCR; TCRdb keeps only in-frame clonotypes and omits some of them. This sample has fewer than 300,000 clones; 80% to 90% occur once, and the top ten carry more than 2.5%. The CDR3 contains 15 residues. The V gene's germline CDR1 is SGHDT and CDR2 YYEEEE. V lost 0 bases and J 5 bases, leaving 9 bases between the germline ends. A single count supports this clone. The treatment was: some 19 received Ad26.COV2.S at low or high dose, single or two shots; a few received placebo; per-sample allocation not given. The study sampled participants on day 63 after the first vaccine or placebo injection. Boston supplied an adult donor aged 18-55 years. Expression of Wuhan-strain SARS-CoV-2 spike came from the Ad26 vector that formed the vaccine.

The receptor's source is a person between 18 and 60 years old who received the Ad26.COV2.S COVID-19 vaccine or a placebo. The rearrangement joins TRBV5-6 to TRBJ1-6; weak D call: TRBD1 (6 bases). The sample in question was peripheral blood, obtained in a trial of Ad26.COV2.S vaccine versus placebo. The CDR3 bases are TGTGCCAGCAGCTTGGACAGGGCCCATAATTCACCCCTCCACTTT. It encodes CASSLDRAHNSPLHF.